The table lists the clone carrying this TCR beta chain with many counts. The antigen is unknown. Next came a second PCR, run for about 6 to 12 cycles, which used a sample-barcoded 5' primer along with a J-beta primer mix. TCRdb processed the 5' RACE reads anew with MiXCR; each CDR3 protein has one entry. The sample holds around 580,000 distinct CDR3 sequences, 47% seen once. Trimming cost V 2 bases and J 5 bases; bases outside gene matches: 8. The CDR3 consists of 16 residues. Per germline, CDR1 SEHNR and CDR2 FQNEAQ (reference sequence). This record comes from a study of blood T cells in healthy people across ages. Study at large: Through template switching, about one barcoded beta molecule was captured per two T cells, as measured in model experiments. Overall study results and limits: Per million T cells, the diversity of TCR beta decreased roughly linearly as age advanced.

The chain has TRBV7-9 and TRBJ2-5, with 10 nucleotides matching TRBD2. The sequence was collected from a man aged 80 or over in good health. Sequencing input: blood. The CDR3 loop reads CASSLWASGGFETQYF. The CDR3 DNA sequence: TGTGCCAGCAGCTTATGGGCTAGCGGGGGTTTTGAGACCCAGTACTTC.